The clone carrying this T cell receptor beta chain was picked up many times. Its matching antigen is unknown. The entry originates in a study of regulatory T cells in long-lasting Graves disease. General observations from the study: Persistent disease samples used TRBV28, TRBJ1-2 and TRBJ2-5 preferentially.

CDR1 and CDR2 from the germline V gene are ENHRY and SYGVKD. V was pared by 4 bases and J by 7 bases, with 14 bases between. The CDR3 sequence is 13 residues long. Stated time point: newly diagnosed GD, antithyroid drugs for less than 3 months. With RNA extracted from PBMCs as input, the TCR library was made. Recruitment took place at an endocrinology department in Xi'an, China. Investigators prepared the TCR beta libraries by applying iRepertoire HTBI primers and Arm-PCR of CDR3 regions. Each CDR3 protein is one row after TCRdb ran MiXCR on the multiplex PCR reads. Of about 400,000 distinct CDR3 sequences detected, under 20% appear once; the ten largest clones hold over 20%. In addition, the sample was reused for a study of T cells in Graves' hyperthyroidism and ophthalmopathy. That work contributes: Patients having uncontrolled infection, another autoimmune disease, pregnancy or lactation were not included.

The clonotype originates from a woman between 18 and 29 years old with Graves disease. The starting material was peripheral blood mononuclear cells (PBMCs), obtained at new diagnosis, from a patient treated with antithyroid drugs. The rearrangement links TRBV10-3 to TRBJ2-7; D is perhaps TRBD2 (8 bases). CDR3 DNA: TGTGCCATCAGTGGGGTAGCGGGACAGGAGCAGTACTTC. Protein sequence: CAISGVAGQEQYF.